This TCR beta chain was observed in a study of cytomegalovirus exposure and HLA in healthy donors. Study-wide background: Within an early data release were 85 million or so unique TCRs drawn from HLA-typed donors. General study points: Serostatus for CMV was the only available immune exposure information. V segments that were indistinguishable, TRBV6-2 and TRBV6-3 among them, were omitted from analysis.

PCR involved 60 Vbeta and 13 Jbeta primers. In the original processing: The authors later counted approximately 80 million unique TCR beta chains, approximately 12 million of them shared. The protocol was immunoSEQ multiplex PCR, while the TCRdb copy is restricted to in-frame clones and leaves out a portion. V and J calls and clone size are as listed in that table; D and trimming were resolved from the DNA. The repertoire holds around 150,000 clones, with roughly 80% as singletons. Concerning this clone: Its antigen is unknown.

J was trimmed by 4 bases and V by 6 bases; bases with no gene match: 11. CDR1 is MNHNY, CDR2 SVGAGI, per germline (reference sequence). The length of the CDR3 is 15 residues. The chain links TRBV6-6 to TRBJ2-7; 8 bases are shared with TRBD2. Sequencing was done on a sample of PBMCs. The TCR sequence derives from a man aged 40-55 years in good health and CMV-seropositive. The chain's CDR3 is CASRSSGGPFYEQYF. The CDR3 DNA reads TGTGCCAGCAGGTCAAGCGGGGGCCCCTTTTACGAGCAGTACTTC.